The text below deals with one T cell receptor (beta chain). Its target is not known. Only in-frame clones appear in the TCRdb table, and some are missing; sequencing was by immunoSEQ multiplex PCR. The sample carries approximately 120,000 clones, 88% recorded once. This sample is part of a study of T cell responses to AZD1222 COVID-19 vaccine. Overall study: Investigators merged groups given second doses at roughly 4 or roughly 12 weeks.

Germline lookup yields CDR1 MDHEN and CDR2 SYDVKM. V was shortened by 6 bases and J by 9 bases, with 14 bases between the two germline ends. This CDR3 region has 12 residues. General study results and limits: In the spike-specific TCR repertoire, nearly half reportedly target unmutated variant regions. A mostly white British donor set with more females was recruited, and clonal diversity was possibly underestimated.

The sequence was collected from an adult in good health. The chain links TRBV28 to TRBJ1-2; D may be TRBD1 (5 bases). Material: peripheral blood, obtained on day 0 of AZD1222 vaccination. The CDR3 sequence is CASSRGRLSYTF. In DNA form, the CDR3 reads TGTGCCAGCAGCCGGGGACGGCTTAGCTACACCTTC.